This entry lists 19 T cell receptor beta chains sequenced from one sample in a study of blood T cell repertoires in COVID-19. Generated by immunoSEQ multiplex PCR, the TCRdb table keeps only in-frame clones and is missing some. Here the sample spans about 150,000 clones, over 65% being singletons. What was sequenced was peripheral blood. The receptors derive from an elderly man with acute or convalescent COVID-19.

The chain couples TRBV11-2 to TRBJ2-1; D unclear. Germline lookup yields CDR1 SGHAT and CDR2 FQNNGV. Between the trimmed V and J ends, which lost 8 bases and 8 bases, there was a span of 10 bases. The CDR3 is 11 amino acids. Here the CDR3 reads CASLAAYEQFF. The DNA for the CDR3 is TGTGCCAGCCTGGCGGCGTATGAGCAGTTCTTC.

This chain uses TRBV19 with TRBJ1-4, with unresolved D. The CDR3 is 14 residues long. Germline V gene data show CDR1 as LNHDA and CDR2 as SQIVND (reference sequence). The V end was cut by 4 bases, the J end by 0 bases, with 6 bases between. CDR3 coding DNA: TGTGCCAGTAGTACAGTTGCAACTAATGAAAAACTGTTTTTT. Its protein product is CASSTVATNEKLFF.

V and J are TRBV5-4 and TRBJ2-2; 9 bases map to TRBD1. CDR1 and CDR2 (germline): SGHNT, YYREEE (reference sequence). The length of the CDR3 is 14 residues. Trimming cost V 5 bases and J 7 bases; bases outside gene matches: 6. CDR3 DNA sequence: TGTGCCAGCAGTAACAGGGGGCAGGACGGGGAGCTGTTTTTT. It specifies CASSNRGQDGELFF. Together with reference TRBV5-4 and TRBJ2-2, the CDR3 gives the full variable domain: ETGVTQSPTHLIKTRGQQVTLRCSSQSGHNTVSWYQQALGQGPQFIFQYYREEENGRGNFPPRFSGLQFPNYSSELNVNALELDDSALYLCASSNRGQDGELFFGEGSRLTVL.

This clone was seen a few times. The chain joins TRBV19 to TRBJ1-5, with D uncertain. Germline lookup yields CDR1 LNHDA and CDR2 SQIVND (reference sequence). V gave up 2 bases and J gave up 0 bases, with 8 bases separating them. The CDR3 covers 15 residues. CDR3: CASSIQARSNQPQHF. DNA of the CDR3: TGTGCCAGTAGTATACAGGCACGTAGCAATCAGCCCCAGCATTTT.

The chain recombines TRBV27 with TRBJ1-1; D possibly corresponds to TRBD1 (5 bases). From germline, CDR1 is MNHEY and CDR2 SMNVEV (reference sequence). V was clipped by 7 bases and J by 6 bases, with 21 bases between them. This CDR3 comprises 15 residues. The CDR3, as DNA: TGTGCCAGCACCCCTTCAGGAGGGACTCGCCCTGAAGCTTTCTTT. It is translated as CASTPSGGTRPEAFF.

The chain joins TRBV28 to TRBJ2-7; D is undetermined. This CDR3 comprises 11 residues. V was trimmed by 4 bases and J by 5 bases, leaving 6 bases between them. CDR1 is MDHEN and CDR2 is SYDVKM in the germline V gene. The CDR3 protein is CASSSQHEQYV. The CDR3 coding sequence is TGTGCCAGCAGTTCACAGCACGAGCAGTACGTC.

The V gene is TRBV5-1, the J gene TRBJ1-1, with D hard to call. The germline CDR1 and CDR2 sequences are SGHRS and YFSETQ. Trimming removed 4 bases from V and 0 bases from J, with 10 bases in between. The CDR3 spans 14 residues. CDR3 loop: CASSLTELNTEAFF. Written as DNA, the CDR3 is TGCGCCAGCAGCCTCACTGAGCTGAACACTGAAGCTTTCTTT.

With regard to this clone: This sample also contains other DNA sequences that code for the same CDR3. This chain joins TRBV4-2 and TRBJ1-1, with unresolved D. CDR1 is LGHNA and CDR2 is YNFKEQ in the germline V gene. The CDR3 loop spans 14 amino acids. V was clipped by 1 base and J by 1 base, with 7 bases between them. The CDR3 DNA follows: TGTGCCAGCAGCCAAGCCCTAGCGAACACTGAAGCTTTCTTT. It translates to CASSQALANTEAFF.

V gene TRBV11-3 combines with J gene TRBJ2-7; TRBD1 agrees at 11 bases. The germline CDR1 and CDR2 sequences are SGHNT and YENEEA. The V and J ends lost 0 bases and 6 bases, in that order; junction bases with no gene match: 4. The CDR3 runs to 15 residues. CDR3 in DNA: TGTGCCAGCAGCTTAGAGTCCGGGACAGGGGGCGAGCAGTACTTC. Protein: CASSLESGTGGEQYF.

This rearrangement joins TRBV5-1 to TRBJ1-1; TRBD1 aligns across 7 bases. Looked up from germline, CDR1 is SGHRS and CDR2 is YFSETQ. Trimming cost V 1 base and J 7 bases; bases outside gene matches: 7. This CDR3 is built from 14 residues. The DNA of the CDR3 is TGCGCCAGCAGCTTGTCGGGACAGACAAATGAAGCTTTCTTT. This encodes CASSLSGQTNEAFF.

The chain couples TRBV7-9 to TRBJ1-1; D is unclear. This CDR3 has 15 amino acids. Germline CDR1 is SEHNR and CDR2 is FQNEAQ (reference sequence). V lost 7 bases, J lost 0 bases, and 15 bases lay in between. The CDR3 DNA is TGTGCCAGCACCCACCGTGCGAGGGTGAACACTGAAGCTTTCTTT. Translation: CASTHRARVNTEAFF.

The chain recombines TRBV2 with TRBJ1-5, with 8 bases matching TRBD1. The CDR3 contains 13 residues. V shed 5 bases and J 5 bases; nucleotides not matched to a gene: 2. The germline CDR1 and CDR2 sequences are SNHLY and FYNNEI. CDR3 protein: CASSKDRDQPQHF. The CDR3 DNA reads TGTGCCAGCAGTAAGGACAGGGATCAGCCCCAGCATTTT.

The V and J genes are TRBV11-2 and TRBJ2-3; 12 bases fit TRBD2. V was clipped by 5 bases and J by 4 bases; unmatched bases: 4. Germline values: CDR1 SGHAT, CDR2 FQNNGV. The CDR3 is made up of 15 amino acids. The CDR3 region is CASSPTSGGADTQYF. CDR3 coding DNA: TGTGCCAGCAGCCCGACTAGCGGGGGTGCAGATACGCAGTATTTT.

The rearrangement joins TRBV9 to TRBJ1-2; D possibly corresponds to TRBD1 (5 bases). This CDR3 has 15 amino acids. Germline lookup yields CDR1 SGDLS and CDR2 YYNGEE. The germline V and J ends were trimmed by 0 bases and 8 bases, with 17 bases remaining between them. As DNA, the CDR3 is TGTGCCAGCAGCGTAGACGGGGGTTCGGGGACCGGCTACACCTTC. It yields the protein CASSVDGGSGTGYTF.

This chain links TRBV6-5 with TRBJ1-2; no reliable D call. The CDR3 extends over 16 amino acids. The V end lost 0 bases, the J end lost 8 bases, and 19 bases lay between the germline ends. CDR1 and CDR2 from the germline V gene are MNHEY and SVGAGI. The CDR3 here is CASSYSRGQGRRGYTF. In DNA, the CDR3 is TGTGCCAGCAGTTACTCGCGGGGTCAAGGTCGACGGGGCTACACCTTC.

The chain joins TRBV14 to TRBJ1-6; the D is unclear. The CDR3 runs 16 residues. CDR1 and CDR2 from the germline V gene are SGHDN and FVKESK. V was shortened by 1 base and J by 10 bases, with 17 bases between the two germline ends. The CDR3 DNA is TGTGCCAGCAGCCAAGGCTCGGGGATTATTGGCTCACCCCTCCACTTT. Amino acid sequence: CASSQGSGIIGSPLHF.

This clone appeared once. This chain uses TRBV18 with TRBJ1-1, with D possibly matching TRBD1 (6 bases). Between the trimmed V and J ends, which lost 3 bases and 1 base, there was a span of 15 bases. The CDR3 is 16 residues long. The V gene's germline CDR1 is KGHSH and CDR2 LQKENI. The CDR3 nucleotides read TGTGCCAGCTCACCCAACACAGGGTCGGGGAACACTGAAGCTTTCTTT. Protein: CASSPNTGSGNTEAFF. The entire variable domain, with the rest obtained from reference TRBV18 and TRBJ1-1, is as follows: NAGVMQNPRHLVRRRGQEARLRCSPMKGHSHVYWYRQLPEEGLKFMVYLQKENIIDESGMPKERFSAEFPKEGPSILRIQQVVRGDSAAYFCASSPNTGSGNTEAFFGQGTRLTVV.

The J gene is TRBJ2-3, the V gene TRBV24-1; D not resolved. The germline V gene has CDR1 KGHDR and CDR2 SFDVKD. V gave up 5 bases and J gave up 3 bases, with 11 bases separating them. The CDR3 length is 14 residues. The CDR3 DNA is TGTGCCACCAGTGGAGGCACCAAAACAGATACGCAGTATTTT. Translation: CATSGGTKTDTQYF.

There are many counts of this clone. The chain employs TRBV7-2 and TRBJ2-7, with 7 bases lining up with TRBD1. CDR1 SGHTA and CDR2 FQGNSA come from the germline V gene. CDR3 length: 17 amino acids. V gave up 1 base and J gave up 0 bases; unmatched junction bases: 9. For the CDR3, the DNA is TGTGCCAGCAGCTTAGGGTTACCGGGACAGACCTCCTACGAGCAGTACTTC. Protein: CASSLGLPGQTSYEQYF.